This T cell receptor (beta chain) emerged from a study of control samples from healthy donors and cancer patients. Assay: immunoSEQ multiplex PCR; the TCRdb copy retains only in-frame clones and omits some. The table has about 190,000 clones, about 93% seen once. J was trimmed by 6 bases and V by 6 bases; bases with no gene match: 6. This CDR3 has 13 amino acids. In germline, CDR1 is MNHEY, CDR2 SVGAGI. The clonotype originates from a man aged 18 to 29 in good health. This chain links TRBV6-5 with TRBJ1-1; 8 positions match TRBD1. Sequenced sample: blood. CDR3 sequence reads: CASRQRTGSEAFF. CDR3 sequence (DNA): TGTGCCAGCAGACAAAGGACAGGGTCTGAAGCTTTCTTT.